What follows are 30 T cell receptor beta chains derived from one specimen sequenced in a study of OX40 agonist ivuxolimab in advanced cancers. Sequencing was performed with immunoSEQ multiplex PCR; in TCRdb, only in-frame clones are kept and a portion is missing. The top ten hold around 0.6% of the sample, which has tens of thousands of clones, 70% to 90% seen once. The starting material was CD4+ or CD8+ T cells sorted from blood, obtained in a trial of the OX40 agonist ivuxolimab. Receptor source: an adult with an advanced solid tumor such as melanoma, head and neck, liver or kidney cancer.

V and J are TRBV6-6 and TRBJ2-5; 10 nucleotides match TRBD1. Trimming took 5 bases from V and 1 from J; bases not matched to a gene: 4. The CDR3 consists of 15 residues. Germline V gene sequence: CDR1 MNHNY, CDR2 SVGAGI (reference sequence). CDR3 DNA: TGTGCCAGCAGTCCACGGACAGGGGGCCAAGAGACCCAGTACTTC. It yields the protein CASSPRTGGQETQYF.

V is TRBV6-1 and J is TRBJ1-5; 11 bases fit TRBD1. The CDR3 covers 15 residues. J was trimmed by 6 bases and V by 4 bases; bases with no gene match: 5. CDR1 and CDR2 from the germline V gene are MNHNS and SASEGT. This CDR3 is CASSAGTGGSQPQHF. The CDR3 DNA reads as TGTGCCAGCAGTGCTGGGACAGGGGGATCTCAGCCCCAGCATTTT.

The gene calls are TRBV7-9 and TRBJ2-7; the match to TRBD2 covers 13 bases. Trimming cost V 5 bases and J 7 bases; bases outside gene matches: 8. CDR1 SEHNR and CDR2 FQNEAQ come from the germline V gene (reference sequence). The CDR3 runs 15 residues. The CDR3 spells CASSLETSGGREQYF. The CDR3 nucleotides read TGTGCCAGCAGCCTCGAGACTAGCGGGGGGCGTGAGCAGTACTTC.

The rearrangement uses TRBV4-1 and TRBJ2-1; TRBD2 matches 12 bases. The CDR3 length is 17 residues. V lost 0 bases, J lost 8 bases, and 8 bases stayed unmatched. Germline loops: CDR1 MGHRA, CDR2 YSYEKL. The CDR3 DNA reads TGCGCCAGCAGCCAAGATAGCGCTAGCGGGAGGGCTTATGAGCAGTTCTTC. Amino acids: CASSQDSASGRAYEQFF.

This rearrangement joins TRBV19 to TRBJ2-3; D unclear. Germline V gene lookup returns CDR1 LNHDA and CDR2 SQIVND (reference sequence). The CDR3 runs 15 residues. Trimming left V 4 bases short and J 1 base short, with 12 bases between. DNA of the CDR3: TGTGCCAGTAGTAAGATGAACGCTGGCACAGATACGCAGTATTTT. Translating gives CASSKMNAGTDTQYF.

This clone was seen only a few times. The DNA for the CDR3 is TGTGCCAGCAGCCAACGACGGAATAATTCACCCCTCCACTTT. Its protein product is CASSQRRNNSPLHF. The chain employs TRBV7-2 and TRBJ1-6; no firm D call. CDR3 length equals 14 residues. Germline-derived CDR1 and CDR2 are SGHTA and FQGNSA. V was trimmed by 5 bases and J by 5 bases, leaving 10 bases between them.

The chain recombines TRBV28 with TRBJ2-7, with TRBD2 as a possible D gene (6 bases). Per the germline V gene, CDR1 is MDHEN and CDR2 is SYDVKM. The CDR3 is 17 residues long. V gave up 2 bases and J gave up 1 base, with 18 bases separating them. CDR3 sequence reads: CASSLRGLQRASYEQYF. The CDR3 DNA reads TGTGCCAGCAGTTTAAGGGGTCTCCAGCGGGCATCCTACGAGCAGTACTTC.

V is TRBV2 and J is TRBJ1-5; D gene ambiguous. Trimming cost V 4 bases and J 4 bases, with 11 bases left between them. Germline V gives CDR1 SNHLY, CDR2 FYNNEI. The CDR3 is 14 amino acids. As DNA, the CDR3 is TGTGCCAGCAGTGTTGGGGTGAGGAATCAGCCCCAGCATTTT. Translating it yields CASSVGVRNQPQHF.

This chain uses TRBV19 with TRBJ1-2; D gene uncertain. CDR3 size: 13 residues. From germline, CDR1 is LNHDA and CDR2 SQIVND (reference sequence). Trimming shortened V by 4 bases and J by 0 bases, and 6 bases separated the two germline ends. The CDR3 loop is CASSTNTNYGYTF. The CDR3, as DNA: TGTGCCAGTAGTACTAATACTAACTATGGCTACACCTTC.

The V and J genes are TRBV9 and TRBJ2-7, with D unresolved. There are 13 residues in the CDR3. Germline values: CDR1 SGDLS, CDR2 YYNGEE. The V end lost 7 bases, the J end lost 0 bases, and 11 bases lay between the germline ends. The CDR3 bases are TGTGCCAGCGGTCCCTCGCCCTCCTACGAGCAGTACTTC. Protein sequence: CASGPSPSYEQYF.

V is TRBV19 and J is TRBJ2-7; TRBD1 agrees at 7 bases. The ends lost 6 bases at V and 0 bases at J; junction bases unmatched: 8. The CDR3 length is 15 residues. The germline V gene encodes CDR1 LNHDA and CDR2 SQIVND (reference sequence). The CDR3: CASSSTGVSSYEQYF. In DNA, the CDR3 is TGTGCCAGTAGCTCAACAGGGGTGAGCTCCTACGAGCAGTACTTC.

V gene TRBV28 combines with J gene TRBJ1-2; TRBD1 matches at 9 bases. Germline V gives CDR1 MDHEN, CDR2 SYDVKM. The J segment lost 3 bases and the V segment lost 6 bases, leaving 5 bases of the junction unmatched. This CDR3 is built from 14 residues. CDR3 amino acids: CASSQTGGYYGYTF. For the CDR3, the DNA is TGTGCCAGCAGCCAGACAGGGGGGTACTATGGCTACACCTTC.

The chain carries TRBV28 and TRBJ1-2; D is unresolved. The germline V gene encodes CDR1 MDHEN and CDR2 SYDVKM. This CDR3 spans 13 amino acids. Trimming cost V 5 bases and J 6 bases, with 13 bases left between them. CDR3 bases: TGTGCCAGCAGTCCCCTAGCTGAGCATGGCTACACCTTC. Translating it yields CASSPLAEHGYTF.

This clone was detected only once. The CDR3 loop is CASRTLAGGNTGELFF. CDR3 in DNA: TGTGCCAGCAGGACCTTAGCGGGAGGGAACACCGGGGAGCTGTTTTTT. The genes are TRBV5-8 and TRBJ2-2, with 10 bases lining up with TRBD2. This CDR3 is 16 amino acids long. Germline assignment: CDR1 SGHTS and CDR2 YDEGEE. The V segment lost 5 bases and the J segment 1 base; nucleotides outside the gene matches: 5.

The chain joins TRBV29-1 to TRBJ2-1, with D unresolved. V gave up 5 bases and J gave up 5 bases, with 7 bases separating them. This CDR3 comprises 11 residues. Germline CDR1 reads SQVTM; CDR2 reads ANQGSEA. The CDR3 DNA follows: TGCAGCGTTTTCAAGAACAATGAGCAGTTCTTC. This encodes CSVFKNNEQFF.

The chain carries TRBV7-2 and TRBJ2-3, with 10 positions matching TRBD2. With 3 bases clipped from V and 1 base from J, the junction kept 1 base outside the gene matches. CDR1 and CDR2 from the germline V gene are SGHTA and FQGNSA. CDR3 length: 15 amino acids. The CDR3 coding sequence is TGTGCCAGCAGCTTCGGACTAGCGGGCACAGATACGCAGTATTTT. Residues: CASSFGLAGTDTQYF.

The V and J genes are TRBV21-1 and TRBJ2-1; TRBD2 was called by the table and not checked on the DNA. TRBV21-1 is deemed a pseudogene. The CDR3 has 17 amino acids. In DNA form, the CDR3 reads TGTGCCAGCAGCAAAGAGGCTAGCGGGACCTCCTACAATGAGCAGTTCTTC. Translation gives CASSKEASGTSYNEQFF.

This clone was seen more than once but under ten times. V is TRBV6-5 and J is TRBJ1-3, with unresolved D. Germline assignment: CDR1 MNHEY and CDR2 SVGAGI. V lost 6 bases, J lost 0 bases, and 9 bases lay in between. The CDR3 totals 14 residues. Here the CDR3 reads CASRRRDSGNTIYF. As DNA, the CDR3 is TGTGCCAGCAGGAGACGGGACTCTGGAAACACCATATATTTT.

The chain carries TRBV7-2 and TRBJ1-4, with 8 bases lining up with TRBD1. The CDR3 runs to 15 residues. Germline-derived CDR1 and CDR2 are SGHTA and FQGNSA. The J segment lost 8 bases and the V segment lost 4 bases, leaving 9 bases of the junction unmatched. DNA of the CDR3: TGTGCCAGCAGCTCCCAAGGACAGGGCTGGGAAAAACTGTTTTTT. It is translated as CASSSQGQGWEKLFF.

This clone has a single count. The genes are TRBV9 and TRBJ1-1, with 10 bases that match TRBD1. Germline V gene lookup returns CDR1 SGDLS and CDR2 YYNGEE. V lost 3 bases, J lost 1 base, and 6 bases stayed unmatched. The CDR3 is 16 amino acids. CDR3 region: CASSAGTGVWNTEAFF. The CDR3 DNA reads TGTGCCAGCAGCGCCGGGACAGGGGTATGGAACACTGAAGCTTTCTTT. Supplemented by reference TRBV9 and TRBJ1-1, the full variable domain reads DSGVTQTPKHLITATGQRVTLRCSPRSGDLSVYWYQQSLDQGLQFLIQYYNGEERAKGNILERFSAQQFPDLHSELNLSSLELGDSALYFCASSAGTGVWNTEAFFGQGTRLTVV.

The chain carries TRBV5-6 and TRBJ1-4; D not certain. The CDR3 contains 14 residues. Trimming pared 3 bases from V and 5 bases from J, leaving 11 bases between. Germline V lookup: CDR1 SGHDT, CDR2 YYEEEE. This CDR3 is CASSSGLRNEKLFF. The CDR3, as DNA: TGTGCCAGCAGCTCCGGACTGCGGAATGAAAAACTGTTTTTT.

The chain joins TRBV9 to TRBJ2-5; D might be TRBD2 (6 bases). In germline, CDR1 is SGDLS, CDR2 YYNGEE. V dropped 0 bases and J dropped 1 base, with 13 bases sitting between them. This CDR3 comprises 16 residues. In nucleotides, the CDR3 is TGTGCCAGCAGCGTAGCTCAGGGAGGCTCCCAAGAGACCCAGTACTTC. Translating it yields CASSVAQGGSQETQYF.

In this sample, this clone turned up once. V is TRBV6-5 and J is TRBJ1-5; 8 bases match TRBD1. The germline gives CDR1 MNHEY, CDR2 SVGAGI. This CDR3 spans 13 amino acids. J lost 6 bases, V lost 6 bases, and 4 bases had no gene match. The CDR3 loop reads CASSGQGGQPQHF. The CDR3 DNA sequence: TGTGCCAGCAGCGGACAGGGAGGTCAGCCCCAGCATTTT.

This clone has just one count. The chain recombines TRBV29-1 with TRBJ2-4; D gene uncertain. This CDR3 comprises 12 residues. Looked up from germline, CDR1 is SQVTM and CDR2 is ANQGSEA. V was clipped by 3 bases and J by 4 bases, with 7 bases between them. As DNA, the CDR3 is TGCAGCGTTGAGGCGAAGAAAAACATTCAGTACTTC. This gives the protein CSVEAKKNIQYF.

This clone was seen only once. This chain links TRBV19 with TRBJ2-6; 8 bases match TRBD2. The CDR3 sequence is 19 residues long. Unmatched junction bases numbered 14, after V lost 5 bases and J lost 2 bases. Germline CDR1 reads LNHDA; CDR2 reads SQIVND (reference sequence). DNA for the CDR3: TGTGCCAGTAGTCTACCAGCGGGGGCCTCCACGGCTGGGGCCAACGTCCTGACTTTC. Residues: CASSLPAGASTAGANVLTF. Full variable domain (rest looked up from reference TRBV19 and TRBJ2-6): DGGITQSPKYLFRKEGQNVTLSCEQNLNHDAMYWYRQDPGQGLRLIYYSQIVNDFQKGDIAEGYSVSREKKESFPLTVTSAQKNPTAFYLCASSLPAGASTAGANVLTFGAGSRLTVL.

The chain carries TRBV15 and TRBJ2-1; D remains unclear. CDR1 is LNHNV and CDR2 is YYDKDF in the germline V gene (reference sequence). The CDR3 loop spans 13 amino acids. V was shortened by 0 bases and J by 9 bases, with 9 bases between the two germline ends. Written as DNA, the CDR3 is TGTGCCACCAGCAGAGAATGGTCACCTGAGCAGTTCTTC. Amino acid sequence: CATSREWSPEQFF.

This clone has a single count. This chain uses TRBV4-3 with TRBJ2-3, with TRBD1 matching over 7 bases. The CDR3 extends over 16 amino acids. Germline-derived CDR1 and CDR2 are LGHNA and YSLEER. J was trimmed by 0 bases and V by 1 base; bases with no gene match: 4. The CDR3: CASSQGSQGSTDTQYF. The CDR3 DNA is TGCGCCAGCAGCCAAGGTTCACAGGGGAGCACAGATACGCAGTATTTT.

This clone was picked up a small number of times. This sequence joins TRBV7-8 and TRBJ1-5; the D gene is possibly TRBD1 (5 bases). Trimming left V 5 bases short and J 2 bases short, with 7 bases between. This CDR3 has 13 amino acids. Germline CDR1 is SGHVS and CDR2 is FQNEAQ. This CDR3 is CASSRDRNQPQHF. CDR3 sequence (DNA): TGTGCCAGCAGCCGGGACCGCAATCAGCCCCAGCATTTT.

V gene TRBV5-1 combines with J gene TRBJ2-7; TRBD1 aligns across 8 bases. Germline CDR1 SGHRS, CDR2 YFSETQ. The CDR3 loop spans 14 amino acids. The J segment lost 4 bases and the V segment lost 0 bases, leaving 3 bases of the junction unmatched. The CDR3 region is CASSLDNRGYEQYF. CDR3 sequence (DNA): TGCGCCAGCAGCTTGGATAACAGGGGGTACGAGCAGTACTTC.

V and J are TRBV5-1 and TRBJ1-1; TRBD1 matches 8 bases. Trimming at V came to 2 bases and at J to 5 bases, leaving 5 bases not matched to a gene. The germline V gene has CDR1 SGHRS and CDR2 YFSETQ. The CDR3 runs to 14 residues. CDR3 sequence (DNA): TGCGCCAGCAGCTTAACAGGGGGAGATACTGAAGCTTTCTTT. As protein: CASSLTGGDTEAFF.